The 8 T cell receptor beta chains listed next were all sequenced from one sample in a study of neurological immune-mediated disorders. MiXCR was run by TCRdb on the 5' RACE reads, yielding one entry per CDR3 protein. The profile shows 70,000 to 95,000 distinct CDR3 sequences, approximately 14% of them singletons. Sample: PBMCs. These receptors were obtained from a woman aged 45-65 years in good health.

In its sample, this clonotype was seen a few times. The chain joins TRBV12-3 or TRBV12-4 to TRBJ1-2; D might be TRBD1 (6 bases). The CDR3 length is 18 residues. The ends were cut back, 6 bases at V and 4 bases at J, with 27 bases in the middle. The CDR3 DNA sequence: TGTGCCAGCAGCCCTATCTTCTTGTCGTGGGGGGCCTGCTATGGCTACACCTTC. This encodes CASSPIFLSWGACYGYTF.

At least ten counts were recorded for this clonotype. The CDR3 coding sequence is TGTGCCAGTAGTAAGACTAGCGGGGGATACACCGGGGAGCTGTTTTTT. This codes for CASSKTSGGYTGELFF. The chain recombines TRBV19 with TRBJ2-2; TRBD2 agrees at 12 bases. The germline V gene has CDR1 LNHDA and CDR2 SQIVND (reference sequence). Germline trimming cut 4 bases from V and 3 bases from J; bases unmatched to any gene: 3. The length of the CDR3 is 16 residues.

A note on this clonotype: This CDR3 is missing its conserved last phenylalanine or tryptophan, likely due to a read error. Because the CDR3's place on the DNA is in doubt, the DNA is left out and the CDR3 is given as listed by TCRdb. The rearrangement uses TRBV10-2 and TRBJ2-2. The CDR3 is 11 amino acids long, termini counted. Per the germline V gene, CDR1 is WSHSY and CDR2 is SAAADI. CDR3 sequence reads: CASSGSRELIL.

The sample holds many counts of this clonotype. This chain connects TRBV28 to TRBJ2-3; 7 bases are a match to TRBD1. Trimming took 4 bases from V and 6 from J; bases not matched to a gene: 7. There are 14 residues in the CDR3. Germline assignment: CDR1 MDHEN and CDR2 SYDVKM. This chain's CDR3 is CASSSPTGFDTQYF. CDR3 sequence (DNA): TGTGCCAGCAGTTCGCCGACAGGGTTCGATACGCAGTATTTT.

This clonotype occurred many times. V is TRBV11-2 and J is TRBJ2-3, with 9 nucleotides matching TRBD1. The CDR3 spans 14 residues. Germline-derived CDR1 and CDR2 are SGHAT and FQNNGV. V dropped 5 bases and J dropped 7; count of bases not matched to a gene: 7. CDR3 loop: CASSPGQGMNTQYF. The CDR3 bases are TGTGCCAGCAGCCCCGGACAGGGGATGAATACGCAGTATTTT.

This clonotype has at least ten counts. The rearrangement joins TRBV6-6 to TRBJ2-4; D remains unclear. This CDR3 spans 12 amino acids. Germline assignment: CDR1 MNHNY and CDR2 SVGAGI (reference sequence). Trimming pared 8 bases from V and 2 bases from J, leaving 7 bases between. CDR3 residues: CASGGSKNIQYF. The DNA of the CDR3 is TGTGCCAGCGGTGGGTCCAAAAACATTCAGTACTTC.

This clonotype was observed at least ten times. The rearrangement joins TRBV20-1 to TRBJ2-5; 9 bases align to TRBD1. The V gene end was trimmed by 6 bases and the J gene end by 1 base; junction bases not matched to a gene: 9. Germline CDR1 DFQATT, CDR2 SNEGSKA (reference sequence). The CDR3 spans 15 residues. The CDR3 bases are TGCAGTGCACCAAGACAGGGGGGTTCCCAAGAGACCCAGTACTTC. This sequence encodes CSAPRQGGSQETQYF.

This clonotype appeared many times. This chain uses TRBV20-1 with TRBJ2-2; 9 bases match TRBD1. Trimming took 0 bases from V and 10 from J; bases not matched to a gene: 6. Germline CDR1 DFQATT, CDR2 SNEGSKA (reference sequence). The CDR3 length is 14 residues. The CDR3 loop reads CSARDLTGGEELFF. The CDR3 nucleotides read TGCAGTGCTAGAGACCTTACAGGGGGCGAGGAGCTGTTTTTT.